This TCR beta chain was captured by sequencing in a study of blood T cell repertoires in COVID-19. The overall study: The United States, Italy and Spain provided the acute and convalescent COVID-19 samples. PBMCs, B-cell-depleted T cells, or T cells were the source of the cDNA or gDNA that made up the material.

The germline V gene encodes CDR1 KGHSH and CDR2 LQKENI. This CDR3 comprises 14 residues. V was pared by 2 bases and J by 1 base, with 5 bases between. Repertoires were generated with immunoSEQ multiplex PCR, while TCRdb's copy carries only in-frame clones and drops some. The sample shows about 200,000 clones, about 88% of them seen only once. This TCR was recovered from a man aged 18-30 years with active or convalescent COVID-19. The sequenced sample was peripheral blood. The V call is TRBV18, the J call TRBJ2-2, with no clear D. CDR3 region: CASSPNKNTGELFF. As DNA, the CDR3 is TGTGCCAGCTCACCAAACAAGAACACCGGGGAGCTGTTTTTT.